The TCR beta chain under discussion was sequenced for a study of tumor and adjacent non-tumor tissue in lung cancer. Details on this clonotype: One junction end does not reproduce the germline sequence, and a read error may be involved.

This sample's RNA came from whole unsorted tissue. Three rounds of nested PCR, following a modified ARM-PCR protocol, produced the TCRbeta library. TCRdb re-called the multiplex PCR reads with MiXCR, one entry per CDR3 protein. The table records more than 75,000 distinct CDR3 sequences, roughly 80% of them present only once. Per the germline V gene, CDR1 is ENHRY and CDR2 is SYGVKD. The CDR3 covers 15 residues. This clonotype originated in a woman between 45 and 65 years old with non-small cell lung cancer. The sample comprised lung tumor tissue. V gene TRBV10-3 combines with J gene TRBJ2-3; possibly TRBD2 for D (6 bases). In DNA form, the CDR3 reads TGTGCCATCAGTGAGGGGATAACTAGCACAGATATGCAGTATTTT. The encoded protein is CAISEGITSTDMQYF.